This T cell receptor beta chain stems from a study of metastatic and nonmetastatic thyroid tumors. This clone has more than one count but fewer than ten. TCRdb reanalyzed the PCR reads with MiXCR. This sample has tens of thousands of clones; roughly 25% occur once, and the top ten carry 9.2%. CDR3 length equals 12 residues. Trimming shortened V by 8 bases and J by 3 bases, and 8 bases separated the two germline ends. Germline loops: CDR1 MNHNS, CDR2 SASEGT. Among the patients, none had received any treatment before thyroid surgery. This receptor was identified in a female donor with papillary thyroid cancer or a benign thyroid nodule (not recorded which). Some clones in this sample may be carry-over from other donors' samples. The specimen was blood. The chain combines TRBV6-1 with TRBJ1-3; D possibly corresponds to TRBD1 (5 bases). For the CDR3, the DNA is TGTGCCAGCTCAGGGTTTGGAAACACCATATATTTT. This gives the protein CASSGFGNTIYF.